Shown below are 25 T cell receptor beta chains from a single sample sequenced in a study of spatial heterogeneity in lung cancer. MiXCR, run by TCRdb on the 5' RACE reads, gives a single entry per CDR3 protein. This sample has tens of thousands of distinct CDR3 sequences; approximately 8% occur once, and the top ten carry roughly 6.4%. Time point of the sample: sample taken at primary tumor resection. The source material was PBMCs, sampled at surgery. These receptors originate from a male donor with early-stage non-small cell lung cancer.

This clonotype occurred many times. Here the CDR3 reads CSCLVNTEAFF. CDR3 nucleotides: TGCAGCTGCTTAGTGAACACTGAAGCTTTCTTT. This chain connects TRBV29-1 to TRBJ1-1; D gene uncertain. Trimming shortened V by 8 bases and J by 0 bases, and 7 bases separated the two germline ends. Germline V lookup: CDR1 SQVTM, CDR2 ANQGSEA. This CDR3 is 11 amino acids long.

In its sample, this clonotype was seen a few times. The chain joins TRBV30 to TRBJ2-3, with no clear D. Germline V gene lookup returns CDR1 GTSNPN and CDR2 SVGIG (reference sequence). The CDR3 has 14 amino acids. V lost 4 bases, J lost 6 bases, and 17 bases lay in between. The CDR3 reads CAWNPSSASDTQYF. The DNA for the CDR3 is TGTGCCTGGAATCCCTCATCCGCGTCGGATACGCAGTATTTT.

CDR3 residues: CCHTSLAHRHNEQFF. CDR3 nucleotide sequence: TGCTGTCATACCTCTCTGGCCCATAGACACAATGAGCAGTTCTTC. The chain has TRBV20-1 and TRBJ2-1, with D unclear. Germline V gives CDR1 DFQATT, CDR2 SNEGSKA (reference sequence). The CDR3 has 15 residues.

The V call is TRBV20-1, the J call TRBJ2-3, with TRBD2 identical over 10 bases. The V gene's germline CDR1 is DFQATT and CDR2 SNEGSKA (reference sequence). V shed 3 bases and J 5 bases; nucleotides not matched to a gene: 8. The CDR3 covers 15 residues. As DNA, the CDR3 is TGCAGTGCTAGCCCCCTAGCGGGAGTAGGAGATACGCAGTATTTT. It is translated as CSASPLAGVGDTQYF.

This clonotype was detected ten times or more. This chain links TRBV5-1 with TRBJ2-1; 7 nucleotides agree with TRBD2. There are 16 residues in the CDR3. Germline V gives CDR1 SGHRS, CDR2 YFSETQ. Unmatched junction bases numbered 12, after V lost 1 base and J lost 8 bases. In DNA, the CDR3 is TGCGCCAGCAGCTTGTCTCGAGGGGAGGGCCTGGATGAGCAGTTCTTC. Translation: CASSLSRGEGLDEQFF.

This clonotype has at least ten counts. The rearrangement links TRBV28 to TRBJ2-1, with TRBD2 matching 14 bases. V trimming: 3 bases; J trimming: 6 bases; junction bases outside the gene matches: 4. Germline V lookup: CDR1 MDHEN, CDR2 SYDVKM. The CDR3 sequence is 16 residues long. The CDR3 coding sequence is TGTGCCAGCAGTTTTCGGACTAGCGGGGGGTTCAATGAGCAGTTCTTC. Its protein product is CASSFRTSGGFNEQFF.

The chain has TRBV28 and TRBJ1-2; D gene uncertain. Per the germline V gene, CDR1 is MDHEN and CDR2 is SYDVKM. V lost 0 bases, J lost 7 bases, and 9 bases lay in between. The CDR3 is made up of 13 amino acids. CDR3 bases: TGTGCCAGCAGTTTATGGGCCCTCGTTGGCTACACCTTC. It translates to CASSLWALVGYTF.

This clonotype came up many times. The chain is built from TRBV19 and TRBJ2-1; D ambiguous. The CDR3 spans 13 residues. Germline loops: CDR1 LNHDA, CDR2 SQIVND (reference sequence). Trimming pared 5 bases from V and 9 bases from J, leaving 14 bases between. CDR3 in amino acids: CASSFFGDSEQFF. CDR3 nucleotide sequence: TGTGCCAGTAGTTTCTTCGGTGATAGTGAGCAGTTCTTC.

The table lists this clonotype with a count of one. The chain combines TRBV20-1 with TRBJ2-5, with TRBD2 matching 12 bases. The CDR3 covers 14 residues. The trim removed 5 bases at V and 5 bases at J, leaving 6 bases unmatched. From germline, CDR1 is DFQATT and CDR2 SNEGSKA (reference sequence). This CDR3 is CSAPGLAGYETQYF. CDR3 nucleotides: TGCAGTGCTCCCGGACTAGCGGGATATGAGACCCAGTACTTC.

This clonotype was counted between two and nine times. The chain recombines TRBV20-1 with TRBJ2-5; D perhaps matches TRBD1 (5 bases). V dropped 5 bases and J dropped 9 bases, with 16 bases sitting between them. The CDR3 loop spans 12 amino acids. Per germline, CDR1 DFQATT and CDR2 SNEGSKA (reference sequence). The CDR3 coding sequence is TGCAGTGCTGCCAATCCGACCAGGGCCCAGTACTTC. It is translated as CSAANPTRAQYF.

This clonotype was counted between two and nine times. V is TRBV5-1 and J is TRBJ2-2; D might be TRBD1 (5 bases). This CDR3 is 15 amino acids long. The V gene's germline CDR1 is SGHRS and CDR2 YFSETQ. Trimming shortened V by 4 bases and J by 6 bases, and 16 bases separated the two germline ends. CDR3 DNA sequence: TGCGCCAGCAGCCAGACTCCAGGCAGGGCCGGGGAGCTGTTTTTT. Residues: CASSQTPGRAGELFF.

This clonotype has at least ten counts. V gene TRBV9 combines with J gene TRBJ2-5, with D possibly being TRBD2 (5 bases). The CDR3 covers 14 residues. The V gene lost 4 bases and the J gene lost 5 bases, with 15 bases spanning the gap. The germline CDR1 and CDR2 sequences are SGDLS and YYNGEE. CDR3 amino acids: CASSYRRGEETQYF. The CDR3 coding sequence is TGTGCCAGCAGCTACCGCCGTGGGGAGGAGACCCAGTACTTC.

The table lists this clonotype with a few counts. This chain connects TRBV6-1 to TRBJ1-1; D remains unclear. The CDR3 totals 12 residues. Trimming stripped 9 bases from V and 3 bases from J, with 11 bases between. Per the germline V gene, CDR1 is MNHNS and CDR2 is SASEGT. As DNA, the CDR3 is TGTGCCAGTGACCAAGAGGACACTGAAGCTTTCTTT. Protein: CASDQEDTEAFF.

The chain combines TRBV7-9 with TRBJ2-1; the match to TRBD2 covers 13 bases. The V gene's germline CDR1 is SEHNR and CDR2 FQNEAQ (reference sequence). Trimming took 4 bases from V and 8 from J; bases not matched to a gene: 8. This CDR3 has 16 amino acids. In DNA form, the CDR3 reads TGTGCCAGCAGCTCCTACCAAGGACTAGCGGGAGATGAGCAGTTCTTC. This translates into CASSSYQGLAGDEQFF.

This clonotype was seen at least ten times. V is TRBV24-1 and J is TRBJ2-7; 8 bases are a match to TRBD2. This CDR3 contains 17 residues. Trimming cost V 4 bases and J 7 bases; bases outside gene matches: 17. CDR1 and CDR2 from the germline V gene are KGHDR and SFDVKD. The CDR3 DNA sequence: TGTGCCACCAGTGACTCGCTCGGACTAGCAGGACTGGAGGAGCAGTACTTC. Protein sequence: CATSDSLGLAGLEEQYF.

The chain carries TRBV3-1 and TRBJ1-5; 8 bases match TRBD1. CDR1 is LGHDT, CDR2 YNNKEL, per germline (reference sequence). Trimming cost V 5 bases and J 3 bases; bases outside gene matches: 3. The CDR3 covers 14 residues. CDR3 residues: CASSTQGDNQPQHF. The CDR3 DNA reads as TGTGCCAGCAGCACACAGGGGGACAATCAGCCCCAGCATTTT.

This clonotype turned up a few times. The chain joins TRBV7-2 to TRBJ1-1; tentative D call: TRBD1 (5 bases). The CDR3 has 15 residues. Trimming cost V 5 bases and J 4 bases, with 17 bases left between them. Germline lookup yields CDR1 SGHTA and CDR2 FQGNSA. The CDR3 loop reads CASSMRRGDGTEAFF. CDR3 coding DNA: TGTGCCAGCAGCATGAGACGGGGGGACGGCACTGAAGCTTTCTTT.

The table lists this clonotype with many counts. J is TRBJ1-6 and V is TRBV18, with TRBD1 identical over 10 bases. CDR1 is KGHSH, CDR2 LQKENI, per germline. V lost 0 bases, J lost 10 bases, and 3 bases stayed unmatched. This CDR3 has 15 amino acids. The CDR3 nucleotides are TGTGCCAGCTCACCACCGTCGGGACAGGGGTCACCCCTCCACTTT. It is translated as CASSPPSGQGSPLHF.

This clonotype was seen many times. This chain uses TRBV5-1 with TRBJ2-2; 7 bases are a match to TRBD2. Losses at the gene ends were 5 bases for V and 6 bases for J; bases not matched to a gene: 10. The CDR3 runs to 15 residues. Germline V gene data show CDR1 as SGHRS and CDR2 as YFSETQ. CDR3 in amino acids: CASRRGSRGAGELFF. The DNA of the CDR3 is TGCGCCAGCAGGCGGGGGAGCCGAGGCGCCGGGGAGCTGTTTTTT.

The gene calls are TRBV6-6 and TRBJ2-5; 11 bases align to TRBD2. Trimming at V came to 5 bases and at J to 2 bases, leaving 7 bases not matched to a gene. Germline assignment: CDR1 MNHNY and CDR2 SVGAGI (reference sequence). The CDR3 consists of 16 residues. The CDR3 spells CASSTFLAGGQETQYF. Written as DNA, the CDR3 is TGTGCCAGCAGTACCTTTTTAGCGGGAGGGCAAGAGACCCAGTACTTC.

This clonotype was detected a few times. The gene calls are TRBV18 and TRBJ2-3; D is unresolved. Germline-derived CDR1 and CDR2 are KGHSH and LQKENI. There are 14 residues in the CDR3. Trimming stripped 3 bases from V and 1 base from J, with 8 bases between. The CDR3 region has the DNA TGTGCCAGCTCACCGTCGCATGGCACAGATACGCAGTATTTT. This translates into CASSPSHGTDTQYF.

The genes are TRBV7-8 and TRBJ2-1, with unresolved D. The CDR3 extends over 16 amino acids. Germline V CDR1 and CDR2: SGHVS, FQNEAQ. Trimming stripped 2 bases from V and 2 bases from J, with 13 bases between. CDR3 coding DNA: TGTGCCAGCAGCTTATCTATGGCAGGAGCCTACAATGAGCAGTTCTTC. Protein sequence: CASSLSMAGAYNEQFF.

In its sample, this clonotype was seen many times. This chain joins TRBV5-1 and TRBJ2-6; D ambiguous. The CDR3 sequence is 15 residues long. Germline loops: CDR1 SGHRS, CDR2 YFSETQ. V was clipped by 0 bases and J by 0 bases, with 4 bases between them. CDR3 protein: CASSLDNSGANVLTF. In DNA, the CDR3 is TGCGCCAGCAGCTTGGATAACTCTGGGGCCAACGTCCTGACTTTC.

This clonotype was observed many times. The CDR3 region is CASSSTLQSGGYTF. The CDR3, as DNA: TGTGCCAGCAGCTCCACTCTGCAGTCCGGTGGCTACACCTTC. This chain connects TRBV11-2 to TRBJ1-2; no firm D call. This CDR3 has 14 residues. Deletions cut 4 bases from V and 7 bases from J, with 16 bases between. The germline V gene encodes CDR1 SGHAT and CDR2 FQNNGV.

The chain carries TRBV11-1 and TRBJ2-7; a weak D match, TRBD2 (6 bases). Per germline, CDR1 SGHAT and CDR2 FQDESV (reference sequence). There are 16 residues in the CDR3. V dropped 5 bases and J dropped 3 bases, with 20 bases sitting between them. The DNA for the CDR3 is TGTGCCAGCAGCGGGGTCTTGGGACTCCAAGGCTACGAGCAGTACTTC. Protein product: CASSGVLGLQGYEQYF. Using reference TRBV11-1 and TRBJ2-7 for the parts outside the CDR3, the full variable domain is EAEVAQSPRYKITEKSQAVAFWCDPISGHATLYWYRQILGQGPELLVQFQDESVVDDSQLPKDRFSAERLKGVDSTLKIQPAELGDSAMYLCASSGVLGLQGYEQYFGPGTRLTVT.